This T cell receptor (beta chain) was recorded in a study of cytomegalovirus exposure and HLA in healthy donors. CDR3 length: 13 residues. With 5 bases clipped from V and 9 bases from J, the junction kept 7 bases outside the gene matches. Germline-derived CDR1 and CDR2 are LNHDA and SQIVND (reference sequence). This clone has just a few counts. Some clones are missing from TCRdb's copy, which holds only in-frame ones; the method was immunoSEQ multiplex PCR. This table holds around 250,000 clones, 90% found once. This TCR was recovered from a woman younger than 35 in good health and CMV-seronegative. The chain is built from TRBV19 and TRBJ1-5; 7 nucleotides align to TRBD1. Sequencing used PBMCs. The CDR3: CASSSTGDRPQHF. As DNA, the CDR3 is TGTGCCAGTAGTTCCACAGGGGATCGGCCCCAGCATTTT. Full variable domain (outside the CDR3, taken from reference TRBV19 and TRBJ1-5): DGGITQSPKYLFRKEGQNVTLSCEQNLNHDAMYWYRQDPGQGLRLIYYSQIVNDFQKGDIAEGYSVSREKKESFPLTVTSAQKNPTAFYLCASSSTGDRPQHFGDGTRLSIL.